This T cell receptor beta chain stems from a study of blood T cell repertoires in COVID-19. Across the whole study: Sources were T cells, B-cell-depleted T cells, or PBMCs; the material itself was cDNA or gDNA.

As processed by the authors: Scientists estimated how many nucleated cells there were by amplifying reference gene primers. The data were produced by immunoSEQ multiplex PCR, yet TCRdb's version contains in-frame clones alone and is incomplete. V and J calls and clone size come straight from that table; D and trimming were deduced from the DNA. Of approximately 220,000 clones listed, 70% to 90% are singletons. The CDR3 contains 16 residues. Trimming left V 5 bases short and J 4 bases short, with 21 bases between. CDR1 and CDR2 (germline): SGHKS, YYEKEE (reference sequence). The TCR sequence derives from a man between 60 and 75 years old with acute or convalescent COVID-19. Sequenced sample: peripheral blood. The chain is built from TRBV5-5 and TRBJ2-5, with unresolved D. The CDR3 here is CASRTLATELRETQYF. For the CDR3, the DNA is TGTGCCAGCAGAACTCTGGCAACAGAACTGCGAGAGACCCAGTACTTC.